The rows below give T cell receptor beta chains drawn from one sample of a study of blood T cells in healthy people across ages. TCRdb fed the 5' RACE reads into MiXCR, producing one record per CDR3 protein. The repertoire includes about 1.4 million distinct CDR3 sequences, roughly 60% of them detected once, and 6.5% to 8.5% sits in the top ten. The sample consisted of blood. The receptor source for this set is a man younger than 35 in good health. The CDR3 runs from the conserved cysteine through the conserved F or W. Fields, in order: D gene, J gene, clone size, V gene, CDR3 DNA, CDR3 protein. D genes are given only for firm matches. The size entry is marked missing in some rows and otherwise reads once, few, many or a size class.

D gene: TRBD2
J gene: TRBJ2-1
clone size: NA
V gene: TRBV29-1
CDR3 DNA: TGCAGCGGGGAGACTAGCGGGAAGAGGGAGCAGTTCTTC
CDR3 protein: CSGETSGKREQFF

D gene: NA
J gene: TRBJ1-3
clone size: few
V gene: TRBV10-3
CDR3 DNA: TGTGCCATCAGGGGCCTCGGGGACACCATATATTTT
CDR3 protein: CAIRGLGDTIYF

D gene: NA
J gene: TRBJ2-6
clone size: NA
V gene: TRBV5-6
CDR3 DNA: TGTGCCAGCAGCTATCGCAGTGTTGGGGCCAACGTCCTGACTTTC
CDR3 protein: CASSYRSVGANVLTF

D gene: TRBD2
J gene: TRBJ2-3
clone size: few
V gene: TRBV7-9
CDR3 DNA: TGTGCCAGCAGTATCCAAACTAGCGGCTACACAGATACGCAGTATTTT
CDR3 protein: CASSIQTSGYTDTQYF

D gene: TRBD1
J gene: TRBJ2-7
clone size: NA
V gene: TRBV12-3/TRBV12-4
CDR3 DNA: TGTGCCAGCAGTAGAGGGACAGTCGGTATCTACGAGCAGTACTTC
CDR3 protein: CASSRGTVGIYEQYF

D gene: NA
J gene: TRBJ1-2
clone size: once
V gene: TRBV12-3/TRBV12-4
CDR3 DNA: TGTGCCAGCATGAGAGCCCAAGGAGGCTACACCTTC
CDR3 protein: CASMRAQGGYTF

D gene: NA
J gene: TRBJ2-7
clone size: NA
V gene: TRBV15
CDR3 DNA: TGTGCCACCAGCCAGGCGGTTCAGGGATACGAGCAGTACTTC
CDR3 protein: CATSQAVQGYEQYF

D gene: NA
J gene: TRBJ2-7
clone size: NA
V gene: TRBV20-1
CDR3 DNA: TGCAGTGCTAGAGACAAAGTAGGCTGCTACAATGAGCAGTACTTC
CDR3 protein: CSARDKVGCYNEQYF

D gene: TRBD1
J gene: TRBJ2-5
clone size: few
V gene: TRBV5-1
CDR3 DNA: TGCGCCAGCACCCCCCGGGACAGGGCCGAAGAGACCCAGTACTTC
CDR3 protein: CASTPRDRAEETQYF

D gene: TRBD2
J gene: TRBJ2-1
clone size: NA
V gene: TRBV4-3
CDR3 DNA: TGCGCCAGCAGCCAACTACGGGTGACTAGCGGCTTCCATTTCCGTGAGCAGTTCTTC
CDR3 protein: CASSQLRVTSGFHFREQFF

D gene: NA
J gene: TRBJ1-5
clone size: few
V gene: TRBV3-1
CDR3 DNA: TGTGCCAGCAGCCAAGACAAGGGGGTCCAGCCCCAGCATTTT
CDR3 protein: CASSQDKGVQPQHF

D gene: TRBD1
J gene: TRBJ2-7
clone size: NA
V gene: TRBV30
CDR3 DNA: TGTGCCTGGAGTCCTCGGACAGGGTGGAGCGAGCAGTACTTC
CDR3 protein: CAWSPRTGWSEQYF

D gene: NA
J gene: TRBJ2-5
clone size: NA
V gene: TRBV7-9
CDR3 DNA: TGTGCCAGCAGCTTCCTACCGGCAGGACTACAAGAGACCCAGTACTTC
CDR3 protein: CASSFLPAGLQETQYF

D gene: NA
J gene: TRBJ1-5
clone size: few
V gene: TRBV7-2
CDR3 DNA: TGTGCCAGCAGGGGGGGGGGTCTTGGCAATCAGCCCCAGCATTTT
CDR3 protein: CASRGGGLGNQPQHF

D gene: NA
J gene: TRBJ1-2
clone size: NA
V gene: TRBV20-1
CDR3 DNA: TGCAGTGCTAGAGAGGGCCGGGGAACTTACTATGGCTACACCTTC
CDR3 protein: CSAREGRGTYYGYTF

D gene: NA
J gene: TRBJ1-2
clone size: NA
V gene: TRBV12-5
CDR3 DNA: TGTGCTAGTGGTTCCACAGGGTATGGCTACACCTTC
CDR3 protein: CASGSTGYGYTF

D gene: NA
J gene: TRBJ2-4
clone size: NA
V gene: TRBV2
CDR3 DNA: TGTGCCAGCAGTGGACAGCACGCGGGTGAGCAGTACTTC
CDR3 protein: CASSGQHAGEQYF

D gene: NA
J gene: TRBJ2-3
clone size: NA
V gene: TRBV3-1
CDR3 DNA: TGTGCCAGCAGCCGAACACAATTACCGGTGGGAGATACGCAGTATTTT
CDR3 protein: CASSRTQLPVGDTQYF

D gene: TRBD1
J gene: TRBJ1-1
clone size: NA
V gene: TRBV9
CDR3 DNA: TGTGCCAGCAGCGAGCCCTCGGACAGGACTAACACTGAAGCTTTCTTT
CDR3 protein: CASSEPSDRTNTEAFF

D gene: NA
J gene: TRBJ2-1
clone size: once
V gene: TRBV7-2
CDR3 DNA: TGTGCCAGCAGCTCCCCCCCAGACTACAGCTCCTACAATGAGCAGTTCTTC
CDR3 protein: CASSSPPDYSSYNEQFF

D gene: TRBD2
J gene: TRBJ2-5
clone size: NA
V gene: TRBV3-1
CDR3 DNA: TGTGCCAGCAGCCAAGTATCCGGGCTAGCGGACCAAGAGACCCAGTACTTC
CDR3 protein: CASSQVSGLADQETQYF

D gene: NA
J gene: TRBJ2-2
clone size: NA
V gene: TRBV12-3/TRBV12-4
CDR3 DNA: TGTGCCAGCAGAGACCAGGACCACCCACTGGCCGGGGAGCTGTTTTTT
CDR3 protein: CASRDQDHPLAGELFF

D gene: TRBD1
J gene: TRBJ2-7
clone size: NA
V gene: TRBV28
CDR3 DNA: TGTGCCAGCAGCACTACAGGGGCCACCTACGAGCAGTACTTC
CDR3 protein: CASSTTGATYEQYF

D gene: TRBD2
J gene: TRBJ2-1
clone size: NA
V gene: TRBV20-1
CDR3 DNA: TGCAGTGCCGTGACTAGCGGGAGTAATGAGCAGTTCTTC
CDR3 protein: CSAVTSGSNEQFF

D gene: TRBD1
J gene: TRBJ1-2
clone size: NA
V gene: TRBV7-6
CDR3 DNA: TGTGCCAGCAGCGACGGACAGGAGTTCTATGGCTACACCTTC
CDR3 protein: CASSDGQEFYGYTF

D gene: NA
J gene: TRBJ2-5
clone size: NA
V gene: TRBV3-1
CDR3 DNA: TGTGCCAGCAGCCTTAAGGGGGGCAGACAAGAGACCCAGTACTTC
CDR3 protein: CASSLKGGRQETQYF

D gene: TRBD2
J gene: TRBJ2-7
clone size: NA
V gene: TRBV6-1
CDR3 DNA: TGTGCCAGCAGTGAAGAAGATAGCGGGAACGAGCAGTACTTC
CDR3 protein: CASSEEDSGNEQYF

D gene: TRBD1
J gene: TRBJ1-2
clone size: NA
V gene: TRBV25-1
CDR3 DNA: TGTGCCAGCAAGGACAGGGAAGAAGATGGCTACACCTTC
CDR3 protein: CASKDREEDGYTF

D gene: NA
J gene: TRBJ1-1
clone size: NA
V gene: TRBV6-5
CDR3 DNA: TGTGCCAGCAGTTACTCGCCCTATGAAGCTTTCTTT
CDR3 protein: CASSYSPYEAFF

D gene: NA
J gene: TRBJ2-5
clone size: NA
V gene: TRBV12-3/TRBV12-4
CDR3 DNA: TGTGCCAGCAGCCTTGGGCGGCCCGGTGATCGGACGAGAGAGACCCAGTACTTC
CDR3 protein: CASSLGRPGDRTRETQYF

D gene: NA
J gene: TRBJ2-7
clone size: NA
V gene: TRBV6-5
CDR3 DNA: TGTGCCAGCTCGGAGGGGACGGCCCAAAGGGAGCAGTACTTC
CDR3 protein: CASSEGTAQREQYF